Below, 29 T cell receptor beta chains from the same sample are listed, as sequenced in a study of T cells in Graves' hyperthyroidism and ophthalmopathy. Regions amplified from RNA transcripts were the TCR beta CDR3 regions. First-round RT-PCR targeting the TCR CDR3 was performed with the HTBI primer set. In TCRdb, the multiplex PCR reads were re-called with MiXCR into one record per CDR3 protein. Among approximately 870,000 distinct CDR3 sequences listed, roughly 40% were seen once. The sample consisted of blood. The source of these receptors is a man aged 18 to 29 with Graves' hyperthyroidism.

This sequence joins TRBV11-1 and TRBJ2-7; the match to TRBD1 covers 8 bases. The J call is uncertain, as TRBJ2-1 better fits the DNA end. This CDR3 is 16 amino acids long. Germline CDR1 SGHAT, CDR2 FQDESV (reference sequence). For the CDR3, the DNA is TGTGCCAGCAGCCCCTGGACAGGGACATCCTACAATGAGCAGTTCTTC. It is translated as CASSPWTGTSYNEQFF.

There are many counts of this clonotype. The chain recombines TRBV7-9 with TRBJ2-7; no reliable D call. The germline V gene has CDR1 SEHNR and CDR2 FQNEAQ (reference sequence). The CDR3 is 12 residues long. Trimming removed 5 bases from V and 12 bases from J, with 17 bases in between. The CDR3 DNA reads as TGTGCCAGCAGCCCAGTGAATGGCAGGTCGTACTTC. Protein product: CASSPVNGRSYF.

This clonotype is a singleton in its sample. J is TRBJ2-7 and V is TRBV6-1; D is ambiguous. V lost 4 bases to trimming and J lost 4 bases, with 11 bases between them. The CDR3 sequence is 13 residues long. From germline, CDR1 is MNHNS and CDR2 SASEGT. Here the CDR3 DNA reads TGTGCCAGCAGTGGAATAGGACGGTACGAGCAGTACTTC. Amino acids: CASSGIGRYEQYF.

The chain couples TRBV19 to TRBJ1-1; 7 nucleotides align to TRBD1. The germline gives CDR1 LNHDA, CDR2 SQIVND (reference sequence). The V and J ends lost 3 bases and 6 bases, in that order; junction bases with no gene match: 7. This CDR3 is built from 14 residues. The CDR3 region is CASSITGATPEAFF. CDR3 in DNA: TGTGCCAGTAGTATCACAGGGGCGACCCCTGAAGCTTTCTTT. The full variable domain, its missing parts supplied by reference TRBV19 and TRBJ1-1, is DGGITQSPKYLFRKEGQNVTLSCEQNLNHDAMYWYRQDPGQGLRLIYYSQIVNDFQKGDIAEGYSVSREKKESFPLTVTSAQKNPTAFYLCASSITGATPEAFFGQGTRLTVV.

In this sample, this clonotype turned up once. A much larger clone is a single base away; this may be a read error. The rearrangement joins TRBV2 to TRBJ1-4; D possibly corresponds to TRBD1 (6 bases). Germline assignment: CDR1 SNHLY and CDR2 FYNNEI. Trimming shortened V by 10 bases and J by 8 bases, and 14 bases separated the two germline ends. The CDR3 loop spans 12 amino acids. CDR3 DNA sequence: TGTGCCACCCACAGGGTTGAGGAAAAACTGTTTTTT. Protein: CATHRVEEKLFF.

Regarding this clonotype: This could be a read error, since a much larger clone is one nucleotide away. The V call is TRBV2, the J call TRBJ1-3; D not certain. The CDR3 totals 15 residues. Germline V gene sequence: CDR1 SNHLY, CDR2 FYNNEI. The chain's CDR3 is CASSHEQFSGNTVYF. DNA of the CDR3: TGTGCCAGCAGTCACGAACAATTCTCTGGAAACACCGTATATTTT.

This clonotype was counted between two and nine times. A junction end diverges from the germline sequence, so it may reflect a read error. The gene calls are TRBV4-1 and TRBJ1-2; perhaps TRBD1 as D (5 bases). Germline-derived CDR1 and CDR2 are MGHRA and YSYEKL. The CDR3 is made up of 15 amino acids. CDR3 in DNA: TGTGCCAGCAGCTCCTGGGCAGGGCGTAACTATGGCTACACCTTC. It yields the protein CASSSWAGRNYGYTF.

This clonotype was detected many times. This chain joins TRBV29-1 and TRBJ2-7, with 10 bases matching TRBD2. CDR3 length: 14 amino acids. Germline CDR1 and CDR2: SQVTM and ANQGSEA. V shed 5 bases and J 3 bases; nucleotides not matched to a gene: 7. CDR3 bases: TGCAGCGTTCTAGCGGGAGATCGGAGCTACGAGCAGTACTTC. Protein product: CSVLAGDRSYEQYF.

This clonotype was recorded at least ten times. The chain employs TRBV7-2 and TRBJ1-5; D is ambiguous. V was cut by 5 bases and J by 2 bases, with 10 bases left in between. The germline CDR1 and CDR2 sequences are SGHTA and FQGNSA. The CDR3 is 14 residues long. The CDR3 loop is CASSPREGNQPQHF. CDR3 coding DNA: TGTGCCAGCAGCCCGCGGGAGGGCAATCAGCCCCAGCATTTT.

Many counts were recorded for this clonotype. This chain joins TRBV29-1 and TRBJ1-2; 9 bases match TRBD1. Germline V gives CDR1 SQVTM, CDR2 ANQGSEA. This CDR3 is built from 15 residues. V was pared by 6 bases and J by 5 bases, with 13 bases of the junction left unmatched. Here the CDR3 reads CSVKGGTGMIYGYTF. CDR3 bases: TGCAGCGTCAAGGGGGGGACAGGGATGATTTATGGCTACACCTTC.

This clonotype was counted ten times or more. The chain is built from TRBV29-1 and TRBJ1-1; D not resolved. Germline V lookup: CDR1 SQVTM, CDR2 ANQGSEA. CDR3 length: 13 amino acids. Trimming stripped 0 bases from V and 2 bases from J, with 7 bases between. CDR3 region: CSVEEAVNTEAFF. The CDR3 DNA follows: TGCAGCGTTGAAGAGGCGGTAAACACTGAAGCTTTCTTT. The full variable domain, in which reference TRBV29-1 and TRBJ1-1 provide the parts outside the CDR3, is SAVISQKPSRDICQRGTSLTIQCQVDSQVTMMFWYRQQPGQSLTLIATANQGSEATYESGFVIDKFPISRPNLTFSTLTVSNMSPEDSSIYLCSVEEAVNTEAFFGQGTRLTVV.

This clonotype was picked up a small number of times. This chain connects TRBV7-6 to TRBJ2-2; D not resolved. Trimming took off 1 base at V and 2 bases at J, with 5 bases between the two ends. CDR1 is SGHVS, CDR2 FNYEAQ, per germline. There are 14 residues in the CDR3. Here the CDR3 reads CASSLETNTGELFF. The CDR3 bases are TGTGCCAGCAGCTTAGAGACCAACACCGGGGAGCTGTTTTTT.

V gene TRBV6-1 combines with J gene TRBJ2-2; possibly TRBD1 for D (5 bases). From germline, CDR1 is MNHNS and CDR2 SASEGT. Trimming took off 7 bases at V and 6 bases at J, with 15 bases between the two ends. CDR3 size: 14 residues. The CDR3 sequence is CASKRQGGSGELFF. CDR3 in DNA: TGTGCCAGCAAAAGGCAGGGTGGTTCCGGGGAGCTGTTTTTT.

Comment on this clonotype: The germline gene is not matched at one end of the junction; a read error may be the cause. The chain carries TRBV29-1 and TRBJ1-1, with D perhaps matching TRBD1 (5 bases). Germline values: CDR1 SQVTM, CDR2 ANQGSEA. CDR3 length equals 13 residues. The CDR3 protein is CSVDWTRRTEASF. The CDR3 DNA is TGCAGCGTTGATTGGACAAGACGGACTGAAGCTTCCTTT.

This clonotype was found many times. The gene calls are TRBV7-9 and TRBJ1-6; 7 bases agree with TRBD1. Germline CDR1 reads SEHNR; CDR2 reads FQNEAQ (reference sequence). The V and J ends lost 1 base and 5 bases, in that order; junction bases with no gene match: 5. The CDR3 has 16 residues. In DNA, the CDR3 is TGTGCCAGCAGCTTAGGAACCGGGACAGATAATTCACCCCTCCACTTT. Its protein product is CASSLGTGTDNSPLHF.

The CDR3 is CSARTSGPPYEQYF. The CDR3 bases are TGCAGTGCTAGGACTAGCGGGCCTCCCTACGAGCAGTACTTC. J is TRBJ2-7 and V is TRBV20-1, with 10 bases aligning to TRBD2. Per the germline V gene, CDR1 is DFQATT and CDR2 is SNEGSKA (reference sequence). The CDR3 length is 14 residues. Trimming removed 3 bases from V and 2 bases from J; junction bases left unmatched: 4.

There are many counts of this clonotype. The chain combines TRBV29-1 with TRBJ2-2; D remains unclear. Between the trimmed V and J ends, which lost 3 bases and 1 base, there was a span of 3 bases. The CDR3 is made up of 12 amino acids. Per the germline V gene, CDR1 is SQVTM and CDR2 is ANQGSEA. The CDR3: CSVDGNTGELFF. DNA for the CDR3: TGCAGCGTTGACGGGAACACCGGGGAGCTGTTTTTT.

This clonotype has more than one count but fewer than ten. This rearrangement joins TRBV4-1 to TRBJ2-7, with D unresolved. CDR1 MGHRA and CDR2 YSYEKL come from the germline V gene. The germline V and J ends were trimmed by 0 bases and 8 bases, with 11 bases remaining between them. There are 13 residues in the CDR3. CDR3 DNA sequence: TGCGCCAGCAGCCAAGATCCCGGCGGTAAGCAGTACTTC. This sequence encodes CASSQDPGGKQYF.

This clonotype was seen many times. This chain links TRBV7-9 with TRBJ1-2, with D unclear. V was shortened by 1 base and J by 6 bases, with 9 bases between the two germline ends. CDR3 length: 13 residues. Germline-derived CDR1 and CDR2 are SEHNR and FQNEAQ (reference sequence). The CDR3 coding sequence is TGTGCCAGCAGCTTAGGGAGTTCAGATGGCTACACCTTC. The encoded protein is CASSLGSSDGYTF.

This clonotype was counted ten times or more. V and J are TRBV7-9 and TRBJ2-7, with no clear D. V lost 0 bases, J lost 1 base, and 4 bases lay in between. The CDR3 runs 13 residues. In germline, CDR1 is SEHNR, CDR2 FQNEAQ (reference sequence). The CDR3 DNA sequence: TGTGCCAGCAGCTTAGCAGAGTCCTACGAGCAGTACTTC. Translation: CASSLAESYEQYF.

Notes on this clonotype: The junction does not match germline at one end; this may be a read error. The V and J genes are TRBV9 and TRBJ2-2, with TRBD2 matching 8 bases. Germline lookup yields CDR1 SGDLS and CDR2 YYNGEE. The CDR3 is 16 amino acids. CDR3 residues: CASGVAGLADTGELFF. The CDR3 region has the DNA TGTGCCAGCGGCGTAGCTGGACTAGCTGACACCGGGGAGCTGTTTTTT.

Here the CDR3 reads CASSAFSGRPNTGELFF. DNA of the CDR3: TGTGCCAGCAGCGCCTTTTCCGGTCGGCCGAACACCGGGGAGCTGTTTTTT. The rearrangement uses TRBV7-2 and TRBJ2-2; D uncertain. V was pared by 5 bases and J by 0 bases, with 16 bases between. This CDR3 contains 17 residues. The germline V gene encodes CDR1 SGHTA and CDR2 FQGNSA.

As concerns this clonotype: A read error may account for a junction end that differs from germline. This rearrangement joins TRBV7-2 to TRBJ2-2; TRBD2 might be the D (5 bases). Per the germline V gene, CDR1 is SGHTA and CDR2 is FQGNSA. This CDR3 is built from 15 residues. This CDR3 is CASSPGSRFTGELFF. Written as DNA, the CDR3 is TGCGCCAGCAGCCCGGGGAGCAGATTCACCGGGGAGCTGTTTTTT.

This chain links TRBV7-8 with TRBJ2-5, with D perhaps matching TRBD2 (6 bases). V lost 5 bases and J 4 bases, leaving 23 bases between the germline ends. The CDR3 runs to 17 residues. The germline gives CDR1 SGHVS, CDR2 FQNEAQ. The CDR3 nucleotides read TGTGCCAGCAGCGCCGGGGGTTTGGGCGGGGTGGGAGAGACCCAGTACTTC. Amino acids: CASSAGGLGGVGETQYF.

The J gene is TRBJ2-2, the V gene TRBV19, with TRBD2 identical over 9 bases. Germline CDR1 is LNHDA and CDR2 is SQIVND (reference sequence). V shed 9 bases, J shed 4 bases, and the junction held 9 bases outside the gene matches. The CDR3 consists of 15 residues. This CDR3 is CASRLAGRTTGELFF. DNA of the CDR3: TGTGCCAGCCGGCTAGCGGGAAGGACCACCGGGGAGCTGTTTTTT.

This clonotype was observed at least ten times. This chain joins TRBV7-8 and TRBJ2-5, with 7 bases lining up with TRBD1. The CDR3 extends over 14 amino acids. In germline, CDR1 is SGHVS, CDR2 FQNEAQ. The J segment lost 9 bases and the V segment lost 5 bases, leaving 12 bases of the junction unmatched. The CDR3 DNA sequence: TGTGCCAGCAGCCGTCTAGACAGGGCGGGCGCCCAGTACTTC. Residues: CASSRLDRAGAQYF.

This clonotype was recorded at least ten times. The rearrangement uses TRBV7-2 and TRBJ1-1, with TRBD1 matching 10 bases. J gave up 5 bases and V 5 bases, and 5 bases lay outside the gene matches. From germline, CDR1 is SGHTA and CDR2 FQGNSA. CDR3 size: 14 residues. CDR3 sequence: CASSPGTGATEAFF. For the CDR3, the DNA is TGTGCCAGCAGCCCCGGGACAGGGGCAACTGAAGCTTTCTTT.

This sequence joins TRBV12-5 and TRBJ2-7; D unclear. CDR3 size: 13 residues. V was clipped by 6 bases and J by 3 bases, with 12 bases between them. The V gene's germline CDR1 is LGHNT and CDR2 FRNRAP. The CDR3 coding sequence is TGTGCTAGTGGCCCACCAGTGCTCTACGAGCAGTACTTC. It specifies CASGPPVLYEQYF.

This clonotype was seen more than once but under ten times. The J gene is TRBJ1-5, the V gene TRBV12-3 or TRBV12-4; D is undetermined. There are 14 residues in the CDR3. Trimming shortened V by 6 bases and J by 3 bases, and 12 bases separated the two germline ends. The CDR3 DNA is TGTGCCAGCAGCCCCGGACGGCTCAATCAGCCCCAGCATTTT. Its protein product is CASSPGRLNQPQHF.